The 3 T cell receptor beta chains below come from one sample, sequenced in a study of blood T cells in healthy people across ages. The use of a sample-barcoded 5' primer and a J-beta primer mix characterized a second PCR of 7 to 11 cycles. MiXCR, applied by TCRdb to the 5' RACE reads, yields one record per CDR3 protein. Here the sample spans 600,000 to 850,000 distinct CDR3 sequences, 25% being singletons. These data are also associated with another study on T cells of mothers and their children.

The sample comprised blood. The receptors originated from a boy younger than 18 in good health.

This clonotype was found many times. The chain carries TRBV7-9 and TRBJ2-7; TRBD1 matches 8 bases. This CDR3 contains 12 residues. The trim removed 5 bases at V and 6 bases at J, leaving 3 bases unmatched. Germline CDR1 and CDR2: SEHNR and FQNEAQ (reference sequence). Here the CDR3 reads CASSLDRGEQYF. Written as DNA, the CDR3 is TGTGCCAGCAGCCTCGACAGGGGCGAGCAGTACTTC.

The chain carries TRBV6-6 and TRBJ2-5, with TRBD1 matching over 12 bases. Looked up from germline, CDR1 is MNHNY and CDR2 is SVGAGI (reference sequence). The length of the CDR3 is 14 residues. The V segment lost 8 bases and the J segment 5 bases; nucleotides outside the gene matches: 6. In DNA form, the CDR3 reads TGTGCCAGCGAATCCGGGACAGGGGGCGAGACCCAGTACTTC. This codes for CASESGTGGETQYF.

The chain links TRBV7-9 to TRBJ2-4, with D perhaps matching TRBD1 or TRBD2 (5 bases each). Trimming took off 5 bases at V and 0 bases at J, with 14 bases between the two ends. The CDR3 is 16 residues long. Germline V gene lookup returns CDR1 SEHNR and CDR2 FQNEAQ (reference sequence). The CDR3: CASSPAEGPAKNIQYF. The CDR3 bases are TGTGCCAGCAGCCCCGCTGAGGGGCCAGCCAAAAACATTCAGTACTTC.